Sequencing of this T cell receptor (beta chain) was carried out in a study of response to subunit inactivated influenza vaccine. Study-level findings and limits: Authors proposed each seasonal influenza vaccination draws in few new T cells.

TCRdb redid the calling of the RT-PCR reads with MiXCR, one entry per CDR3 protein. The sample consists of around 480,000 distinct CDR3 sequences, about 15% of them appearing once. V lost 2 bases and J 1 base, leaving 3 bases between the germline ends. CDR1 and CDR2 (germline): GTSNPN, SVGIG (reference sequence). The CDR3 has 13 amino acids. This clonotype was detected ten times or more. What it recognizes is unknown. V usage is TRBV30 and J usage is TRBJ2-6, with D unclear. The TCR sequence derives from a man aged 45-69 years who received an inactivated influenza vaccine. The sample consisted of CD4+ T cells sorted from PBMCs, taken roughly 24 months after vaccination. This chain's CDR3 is CAWSRSGANVLTF. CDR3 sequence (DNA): TGTGCCTGGAGTCGTTCTGGGGCCAACGTCCTGACTTTC.